These T cell receptor beta chains were read from a single sample in a study of post-analysis software for immune sequencing data. TCRdb redid the calling of the PCR reads with MiXCR, one entry per CDR3 protein. The sample consists of about 460,000 distinct CDR3 sequences, nearly 45% of them appearing once. The sample taken for sequencing was blood. The receptors here all came from a girl aged 10 to 17 with multiple sclerosis. Both conserved end residues are part of each CDR3. Fields, in order: clone size, J gene, D gene, V gene, CDR3 protein, CDR3 DNA. D genes are given only for firm matches. Clone size is not always given. Where it is, it says once, few, many or a class for expanded clones.

clone_size: NA; j_call: TRBJ1-2; d_call: NA; v_call: TRBV12-3/TRBV12-4; cdr3_aa: CASSLDGVNYGYTF; cdr3_nt: TGTGCCAGCAGTTTAGACGGGGTGAACTATGGCTACACCTTC
clone_size: few; j_call: TRBJ2-7; d_call: NA; v_call: TRBV7-2; cdr3_aa: CASSLFAYEQYF; cdr3_nt: TGTGCCAGCAGCTTATTTGCCTACGAGCAGTACTTC
clone_size: few; j_call: TRBJ2-7; d_call: TRBD2; v_call: TRBV6-2/TRBV6-3; cdr3_aa: CASSYLEVSRAGGLSYEQYF; cdr3_nt: TGTGCCAGCAGTTACCTCGAAGTATCTCGAGCGGGAGGTTTGTCCTACGAGCAGTACTTC
clone_size: NA; j_call: TRBJ2-1; d_call: NA; v_call: TRBV11-3; cdr3_aa: CASSLEGLGEQFF; cdr3_nt: TGTGCCAGCAGCTTAGAAGGGTTGGGTGAGCAGTTCTTC
clone_size: few; j_call: TRBJ2-7; d_call: TRBD2; v_call: TRBV20-1; cdr3_aa: CSARDSLGTIYSEQYF; cdr3_nt: TGCAGTGCTAGAGATTCACTCGGGACTATTTACAGCGAGCAGTACTTC
clone_size: few; j_call: TRBJ2-4; d_call: NA; v_call: TRBV2; cdr3_aa: CASSPREPKNIQYF; cdr3_nt: TGTGCCAGCAGCCCCAGGGAACCCAAAAACATTCAGTACTTC
clone_size: NA; j_call: TRBJ2-7; d_call: NA; v_call: TRBV24-1; cdr3_aa: CATSEAGYEQYF; cdr3_nt: TGTGCCACCAGTGAGGCGGGGTACGAGCAGTACTTC
clone_size: NA; j_call: TRBJ2-1; d_call: TRBD2; v_call: TRBV5-1; cdr3_aa: CASSISGRAENEQFF; cdr3_nt: TGCGCCAGCAGCATAAGCGGGAGGGCGGAGAATGAGCAGTTCTTC
clone_size: NA; j_call: TRBJ1-1; d_call: NA; v_call: TRBV7-8; cdr3_aa: CASSFGRASEAFF; cdr3_nt: TGTGCCAGCAGCTTCGGGAGGGCGTCTGAAGCTTTCTTT
clone_size: NA; j_call: TRBJ2-3; d_call: TRBD2; v_call: TRBV12-5; cdr3_aa: CASALSSGLSTDTQYF; cdr3_nt: TGTGCTAGTGCCTTGTCTAGCGGACTTAGCACAGATACGCAGTATTTT
clone_size: few; j_call: TRBJ2-3; d_call: TRBD2; v_call: TRBV20-1; cdr3_aa: CSARVAGLAFTDTQYF; cdr3_nt: TGCAGTGCTAGAGTCGCGGGACTAGCGTTCACAGATACGCAGTATTTT
clone_size: NA; j_call: TRBJ2-7; d_call: TRBD2; v_call: TRBV5-1; cdr3_aa: CASSPGTSGGPYEQYF; cdr3_nt: TGCGCCAGCAGTCCCGGGACTAGCGGGGGACCCTACGAGCAGTACTTC
clone_size: NA; j_call: TRBJ2-7; d_call: NA; v_call: TRBV7-9; cdr3_aa: CASSPKMGPTRGEQYF; cdr3_nt: TGTGCCAGCAGCCCCAAGATGGGACCTACAAGGGGCGAGCAGTACTTC
clone_size: NA; j_call: TRBJ2-7; d_call: TRBD2; v_call: TRBV5-1; cdr3_aa: CASSYTVSSGTLLSYEQYF; cdr3_nt: TGCGCCAGCAGCTACACGGTGTCTAGCGGGACCTTACTATCCTACGAGCAGTACTTC
clone_size: many; j_call: TRBJ2-7; d_call: TRBD1; v_call: TRBV20-1; cdr3_aa: CSARDGTGGGLYAQYF; cdr3_nt: TGCAGTGCTAGAGATGGTACAGGGGGCGGGCTGTACGCGCAGTACTTC
clone_size: few; j_call: TRBJ1-1; d_call: TRBD1; v_call: TRBV29-1; cdr3_aa: CSVTDRGQSAEAFF; cdr3_nt: TGCAGCGTTACTGACAGGGGGCAGTCGGCTGAAGCTTTCTTT
clone_size: many; j_call: TRBJ2-7; d_call: NA; v_call: TRBV10-3; cdr3_aa: CAISSTSYEQYF; cdr3_nt: TGTGCCATCAGCTCCACTAGCTACGAGCAGTACTTC
clone_size: NA; j_call: TRBJ2-1; d_call: TRBD2; v_call: TRBV19; cdr3_aa: CASSIVAGPYNEQFF; cdr3_nt: TGTGCCAGTAGTATAGTAGCGGGACCCTACAATGAGCAGTTCTTC
clone_size: NA; j_call: TRBJ2-1; d_call: NA; v_call: TRBV28; cdr3_aa: CASSPGEVTYNEQFF; cdr3_nt: TGTGCCAGCAGTCCTGGGGAGGTTACCTACAATGAGCAGTTCTTC
clone_size: few; j_call: TRBJ1-2; d_call: TRBD1; v_call: TRBV29-1; cdr3_aa: CSVGTGDSIGYTF; cdr3_nt: TGCAGCGTAGGGACAGGGGATTCCATTGGGTACACCTTC
clone_size: NA; j_call: TRBJ2-1; d_call: NA; v_call: TRBV30; cdr3_aa: CAWSRVGNGDEQFF; cdr3_nt: TGTGCCTGGAGTAGAGTCGGGAATGGGGATGAGCAGTTCTTC
clone_size: NA; j_call: TRBJ1-2; d_call: TRBD1; v_call: TRBV4-2; cdr3_aa: CASSQDRAGYTF; cdr3_nt: TGTGCCAGCAGCCAGGACAGGGCTGGCTACACCTTC
clone_size: NA; j_call: TRBJ2-3; d_call: NA; v_call: TRBV7-8; cdr3_aa: CASSLRQLPTDTQYF; cdr3_nt: TGTGCCAGCAGCTTGAGGCAGCTTCCCACAGACACGCAGTATTTT
clone_size: NA; j_call: TRBJ1-5; d_call: NA; v_call: TRBV6-5; cdr3_aa: CASSSVGNQPQHF; cdr3_nt: TGTGCCAGCAGTTCGGTCGGCAATCAGCCCCAGCATTTT
clone_size: NA; j_call: TRBJ1-4; d_call: TRBD1; v_call: TRBV5-1; cdr3_aa: CASSRTGDSGEKLFF; cdr3_nt: TGCGCCAGCAGCCGAACAGGGGATTCGGGTGAAAAACTGTTTTTT
clone_size: NA; j_call: TRBJ2-3; d_call: TRBD1; v_call: TRBV28; cdr3_aa: CASSLTGNADTQYF; cdr3_nt: TGTGCCAGCAGTTTGACAGGGAACGCAGATACGCAGTATTTT
clone_size: few; j_call: TRBJ2-1; d_call: TRBD2; v_call: TRBV13; cdr3_aa: CASSERLAVGNEQFF; cdr3_nt: TGTGCCAGCAGCGAGAGACTAGCGGTCGGCAATGAGCAGTTCTTC
clone_size: NA; j_call: TRBJ2-3; d_call: NA; v_call: TRBV20-1; cdr3_aa: CSARAGGTQYF; cdr3_nt: TGCAGTGCTAGAGCCGGGGGTACGCAGTATTTT
clone_size: NA; j_call: TRBJ2-5; d_call: TRBD2; v_call: TRBV4-1; cdr3_aa: CASSRRLLAGVVQTQYF; cdr3_nt: TGCGCCAGCAGCCGACGACTACTAGCGGGTGTTGTTCAGACCCAGTACTTC
clone_size: NA; j_call: TRBJ2-1; d_call: NA; v_call: TRBV21-1; cdr3_aa: CASRARTSGRSSYNEQFF; cdr3_nt: TGTGCCAGCCGTGCTCGGACTAGCGGGAGGTCCTCCTACAATGAGCAGTTCTTC
clone_size: NA; j_call: TRBJ2-7; d_call: NA; v_call: TRBV6-1; cdr3_aa: CASSAGYPLSYEQYF; cdr3_nt: TGTGCCAGCAGTGCTGGGTACCCCCTCTCCTACGAGCAGTACTTC
clone_size: few; j_call: TRBJ2-5; d_call: NA; v_call: TRBV7-2; cdr3_aa: CASSLDIPQETQYF; cdr3_nt: TGTGCCAGCAGCTTAGACATCCCTCAAGAGACCCAGTACTTC
clone_size: NA; j_call: TRBJ2-1; d_call: NA; v_call: TRBV6-2/TRBV6-3; cdr3_aa: CASGQIIGPHNEQFF; cdr3_nt: TGTGCCAGCGGTCAAATTATAGGACCGCACAATGAGCAGTTCTTC
clone_size: many; j_call: TRBJ2-6; d_call: NA; v_call: TRBV7-9; cdr3_aa: CASGGANVLTF; cdr3_nt: TGTGCCAGCGGAGGGGCCAACGTCCTGACTTTC
clone_size: few; j_call: TRBJ2-4; d_call: NA; v_call: TRBV20-1; cdr3_aa: CSGEVVGRKNIQYF; cdr3_nt: TGCAGTGGTGAAGTGGTAGGGAGGAAAAACATTCAGTACTTC
clone_size: few; j_call: TRBJ2-5; d_call: NA; v_call: TRBV20-1; cdr3_aa: CSAKTPTRETQYF; cdr3_nt: TGCAGTGCCAAGACCCCGACGAGAGAGACCCAGTACTTC
clone_size: few; j_call: TRBJ2-3; d_call: NA; v_call: TRBV5-1; cdr3_aa: CASKKGETDTQYF; cdr3_nt: TGCGCCAGCAAAAAGGGAGAGACAGATACGCAGTATTTT
clone_size: few; j_call: TRBJ1-4; d_call: NA; v_call: TRBV29-1; cdr3_aa: CSVLRATNEKLFF; cdr3_nt: TGCAGCGTCCTCCGTGCAACTAATGAAAAACTGTTTTTT
clone_size: NA; j_call: TRBJ2-1; d_call: TRBD2; v_call: TRBV20-1; cdr3_aa: CSARAWGTSGHNEQFF; cdr3_nt: TGCAGTGCTAGAGCCTGGGGAACTAGCGGGCACAATGAGCAGTTCTTC
clone_size: once; j_call: TRBJ2-3; d_call: TRBD1; v_call: TRBV12-3/TRBV12-4; cdr3_aa: CASSPTRTGPGADTQYF; cdr3_nt: TGTGCCAGCAGTCCGACCCGGACAGGGCCGGGGGCAGATACGCAGTATTTT
clone_size: once; j_call: TRBJ1-2; d_call: TRBD1; v_call: TRBV18; cdr3_aa: CASSPGQLHGYTF; cdr3_nt: TGTGCCAGCTCACCGGGACAGCTCCATGGCTACACCTTC
clone_size: NA; j_call: TRBJ1-1; d_call: NA; v_call: TRBV2; cdr3_aa: CASNNGQEAFF; cdr3_nt: TGTGCCAGCAACAACGGCCAGGAAGCTTTCTTT
clone_size: NA; j_call: TRBJ2-3; d_call: TRBD1; v_call: TRBV7-9; cdr3_aa: CASSSRWTGDTDTQYF; cdr3_nt: TGTGCCAGCAGCAGCAGGTGGACAGGGGACACAGATACGCAGTATTTT
clone_size: few; j_call: TRBJ2-7; d_call: TRBD1; v_call: TRBV2; cdr3_aa: CASRADRAMYEQYF; cdr3_nt: TGTGCCAGCAGAGCCGACAGGGCCATGTACGAGCAGTACTTC
clone_size: few; j_call: TRBJ2-1; d_call: TRBD2; v_call: TRBV27; cdr3_aa: CASSLSTSDRSYNEQFF; cdr3_nt: TGTGCCAGCAGTTTGTCTACTAGCGACCGGTCCTACAATGAGCAGTTCTTC
clone_size: NA; j_call: TRBJ1-2; d_call: TRBD1; v_call: TRBV6-1; cdr3_aa: CASHPQGAANYGYTF; cdr3_nt: TGTGCCAGCCATCCTCAGGGGGCGGCTAACTATGGCTACACCTTC
clone_size: many; j_call: TRBJ2-7; d_call: TRBD1; v_call: TRBV29-1; cdr3_aa: CSVATGTTYEQYF; cdr3_nt: TGCAGCGTGGCGACAGGGACCACCTACGAGCAGTACTTC
clone_size: NA; j_call: TRBJ1-5; d_call: NA; v_call: TRBV20-1; cdr3_aa: CSARVGLNNQPQHF; cdr3_nt: TGCAGTGCTAGAGTGGGGCTTAACAATCAGCCCCAGCATTTT
clone_size: NA; j_call: TRBJ1-4; d_call: NA; v_call: TRBV20-1; cdr3_aa: CSARDQGLEKLFF; cdr3_nt: TGCAGTGCTAGAGACCAGGGTTTGGAAAAACTGTTTTTT
clone_size: NA; j_call: TRBJ1-1; d_call: TRBD1; v_call: TRBV29-1; cdr3_aa: CSVGQGLSTEAFF; cdr3_nt: TGCAGCGTCGGACAGGGGTTGAGCACTGAAGCTTTCTTT